This TCR beta chain was recorded in a study of blood T cells in healthy people across ages. This clonotype came up a few times. As yet, its antigen is unknown. The CDR3 contains 17 residues. Trimming left V 3 bases short and J 4 bases short, with 22 bases between. CDR1 and CDR2 (germline): SGHRS, YFSETQ. Alongside a J-beta primer mix, a sample-barcoded 5' primer served in a second PCR lasting roughly 7 to 11 cycles. TCRdb re-derived calls from the 5' RACE reads in MiXCR, one entry per CDR3 protein. The profile shows some 1.7 million distinct CDR3 sequences, under 30% of them singletons. Overall study findings and caveats: Estimated diversity that came from one million T cells was considered an underestimate. TCR beta diversity was tightly associated with the proportion of naive T cells. Long-lived and aged donors differed, with more naive CD4+ cells and higher diversity in the long-lived.

V is TRBV5-1 and J is TRBJ1-2; a possible D gene is TRBD1 (5 bases). Source material: blood. This TCR was recovered from a woman between 25 and 40 years old in good health. The CDR3, as DNA: TGCGCCAGCAGCTCTCCCTGGGGGTTGCGGGGTGGCTATGGCTACACCTTC. It translates to CASSSPWGLRGGYGYTF.